This TCR beta chain was obtained from a study of cytomegalovirus exposure and HLA in healthy donors. 13 Jbeta primers and 60 Vbeta primers were used for the PCR. Measured with immunoSEQ multiplex PCR; TCRdb has only the in-frame clones, and not every one. The data show some 200,000 clones, almost 80% seen once. This clone has only a few counts. Its antigen is still unknown. Study observations and caveats: Later analysis associated a missense DCLRE1C variant with TCR beta V- and J-gene trimming. A prior analysis recorded that most TCR beta V segments were productive about 90% or about 30% of the time.

This CDR3 is built from 16 residues. Germline V CDR1 and CDR2: LGHNT, FRNRAP. Trimming at V came to 0 bases and at J to 7 bases, leaving 10 bases not matched to a gene. V and J are TRBV12-5 and TRBJ2-7, with 9 bases aligning to TRBD1. Material for sequencing was PBMCs. The sequence was obtained from a man aged 18-30 years in good health and CMV-seronegative. The CDR3 sequence is CASGLVLGTGPQEQYF. The CDR3 coding sequence is TGTGCTAGTGGTTTGGTACTCGGGACAGGGCCACAGGAGCAGTACTTC.